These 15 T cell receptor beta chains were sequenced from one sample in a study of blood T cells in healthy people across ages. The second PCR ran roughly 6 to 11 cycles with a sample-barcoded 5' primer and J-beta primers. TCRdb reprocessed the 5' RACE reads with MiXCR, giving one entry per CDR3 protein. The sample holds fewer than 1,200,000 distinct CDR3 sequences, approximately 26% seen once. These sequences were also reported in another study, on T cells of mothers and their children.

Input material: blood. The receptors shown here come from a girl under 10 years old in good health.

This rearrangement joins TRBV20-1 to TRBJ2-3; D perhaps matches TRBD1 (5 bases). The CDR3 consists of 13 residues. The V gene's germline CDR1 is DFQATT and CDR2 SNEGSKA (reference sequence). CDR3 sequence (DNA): TGCAGGGCCGACTCAGGGTTCACAGATACGCAGTATTTT. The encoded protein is CRADSGFTDTQYF.

In DNA form, the CDR3 reads TGCAGCGTCCGACGCGGGGACTTCTACAATGAGCAGTTCTTC. Protein product: CSVRRGDFYNEQFF. V and J are TRBV29-1 and TRBJ2-1; D is possibly TRBD2 (6 bases). Trimming took off 6 bases at V and 3 bases at J, with 15 bases between the two ends. The CDR3 contains 14 residues. Germline V lookup: CDR1 SQVTM, CDR2 ANQGSEA.

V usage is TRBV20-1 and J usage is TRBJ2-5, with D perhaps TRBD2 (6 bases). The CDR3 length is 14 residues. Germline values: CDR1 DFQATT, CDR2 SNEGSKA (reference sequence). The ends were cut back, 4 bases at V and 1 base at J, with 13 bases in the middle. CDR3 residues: CSATNRGFQETQYF. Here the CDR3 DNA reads TGCAGTGCTACGAACCGGGGGTTCCAAGAGACCCAGTACTTC.

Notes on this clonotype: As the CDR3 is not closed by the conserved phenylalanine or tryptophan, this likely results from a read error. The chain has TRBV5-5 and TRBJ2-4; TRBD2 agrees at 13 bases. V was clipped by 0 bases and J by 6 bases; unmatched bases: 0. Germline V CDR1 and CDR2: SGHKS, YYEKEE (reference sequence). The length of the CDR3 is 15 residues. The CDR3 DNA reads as TGTGCCAGCAGCTTGGGGACTAGCGGGAGAAACATTCAGTACCTC. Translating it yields CASSLGTSGRNIQYL.

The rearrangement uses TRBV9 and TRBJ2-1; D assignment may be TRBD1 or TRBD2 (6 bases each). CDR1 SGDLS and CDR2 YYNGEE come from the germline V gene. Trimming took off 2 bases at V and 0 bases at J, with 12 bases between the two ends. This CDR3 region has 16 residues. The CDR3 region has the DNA TGTGCCAGCAGCGTTGAGGGGGGATCCTCCTACAATGAGCAGTTCTTC. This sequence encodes CASSVEGGSSYNEQFF.

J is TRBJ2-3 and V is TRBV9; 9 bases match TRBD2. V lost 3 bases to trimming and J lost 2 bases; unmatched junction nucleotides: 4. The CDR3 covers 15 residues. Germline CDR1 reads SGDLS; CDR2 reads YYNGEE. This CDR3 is CASSASGTSTDTQYF. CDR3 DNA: TGTGCCAGCAGCGCTAGCGGGACTTCCACAGATACGCAGTATTTT. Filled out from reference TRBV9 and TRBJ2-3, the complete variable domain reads DSGVTQTPKHLITATGQRVTLRCSPRSGDLSVYWYQQSLDQGLQFLIQYYNGEERAKGNILERFSAQQFPDLHSELNLSSLELGDSALYFCASSASGTSTDTQYFGPGTRLTVL.

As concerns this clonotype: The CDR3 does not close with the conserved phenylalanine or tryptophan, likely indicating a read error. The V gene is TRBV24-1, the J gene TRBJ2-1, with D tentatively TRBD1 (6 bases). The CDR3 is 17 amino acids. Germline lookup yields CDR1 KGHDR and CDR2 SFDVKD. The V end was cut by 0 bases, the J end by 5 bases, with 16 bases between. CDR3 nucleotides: TGTGCCACCAGTGATTTGCTTACAGGGAATGCGGACAATGAGCAGTTCTCC. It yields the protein CATSDLLTGNADNEQFS.

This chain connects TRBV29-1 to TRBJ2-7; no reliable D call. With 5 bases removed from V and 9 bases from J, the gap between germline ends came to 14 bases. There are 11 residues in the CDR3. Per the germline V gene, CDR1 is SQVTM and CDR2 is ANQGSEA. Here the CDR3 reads CSVYEHHGQYF. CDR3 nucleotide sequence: TGCAGCGTTTACGAACACCACGGGCAGTACTTC.

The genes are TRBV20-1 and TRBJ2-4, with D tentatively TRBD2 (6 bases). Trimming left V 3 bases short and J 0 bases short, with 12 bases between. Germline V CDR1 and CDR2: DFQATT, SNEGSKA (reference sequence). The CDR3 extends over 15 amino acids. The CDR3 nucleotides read TGCAGTGCTAGGGTTGAGGGACTAGCCAAAAACATTCAGTACTTC. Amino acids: CSARVEGLAKNIQYF.

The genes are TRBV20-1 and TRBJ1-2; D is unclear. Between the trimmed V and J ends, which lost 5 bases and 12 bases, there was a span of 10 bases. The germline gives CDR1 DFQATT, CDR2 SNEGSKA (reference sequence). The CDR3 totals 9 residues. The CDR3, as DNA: TGCAGTGCTTCCCTTCCTAACACCTTC. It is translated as CSASLPNTF.

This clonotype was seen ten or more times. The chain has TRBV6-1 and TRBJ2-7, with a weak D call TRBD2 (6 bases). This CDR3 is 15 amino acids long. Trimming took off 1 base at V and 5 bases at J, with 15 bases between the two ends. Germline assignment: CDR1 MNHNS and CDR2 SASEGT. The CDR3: CASSEVGRWRDEQYF. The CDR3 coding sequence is TGTGCCAGCAGTGAAGTTGGCCGGTGGAGGGACGAGCAGTACTTC.

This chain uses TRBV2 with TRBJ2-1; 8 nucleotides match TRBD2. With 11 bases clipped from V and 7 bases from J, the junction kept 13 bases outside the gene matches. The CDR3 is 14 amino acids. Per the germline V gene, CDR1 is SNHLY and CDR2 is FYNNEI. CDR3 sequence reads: CAGSGASGRNEQFF. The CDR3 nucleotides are TGTGCCGGGTCGGGGGCTAGCGGGCGGAATGAGCAGTTCTTC.

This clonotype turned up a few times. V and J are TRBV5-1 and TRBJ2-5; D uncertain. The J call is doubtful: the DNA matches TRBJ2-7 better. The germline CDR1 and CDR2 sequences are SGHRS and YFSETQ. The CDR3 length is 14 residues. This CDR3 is CASSLLQKPYEQYF. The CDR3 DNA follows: TGCGCCAGCAGCTTGCTGCAGAAGCCCTACGAGCAGTACTTC.

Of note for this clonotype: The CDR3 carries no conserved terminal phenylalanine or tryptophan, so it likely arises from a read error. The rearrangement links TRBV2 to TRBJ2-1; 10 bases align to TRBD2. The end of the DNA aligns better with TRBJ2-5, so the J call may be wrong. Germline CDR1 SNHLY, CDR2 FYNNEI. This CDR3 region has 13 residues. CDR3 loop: CASSGTSGETQYI. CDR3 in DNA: TGTGCCAGCAGTGGGACTAGCGGAGAAACCCAGTACATC.

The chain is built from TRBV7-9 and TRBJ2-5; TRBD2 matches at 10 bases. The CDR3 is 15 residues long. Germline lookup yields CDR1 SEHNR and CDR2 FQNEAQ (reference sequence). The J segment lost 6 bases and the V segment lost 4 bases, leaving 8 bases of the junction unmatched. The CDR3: CASSYGLAGEKTQYF. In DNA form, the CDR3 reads TGTGCCAGCAGCTACGGCCTAGCGGGAGAAAAGACCCAGTACTTC.